The clone carrying this T cell receptor (beta chain) was detected ten times or more. The record originates from a study of regulatory T cells in long-lasting Graves disease. Study-wide context: Antithyroid drug intake by newly diagnosed Graves' patients had lasted under 3 months.

Germline V lookup: CDR1 SGHRS, CDR2 YFSETQ. CDR3 length: 18 amino acids. V was pared by 3 bases and J by 2 bases, with 21 bases between. Assembly of TCR beta libraries relied on iRepertoire HTBI primers together with Arm-PCR of CDR3 regions. TCRdb re-called the multiplex PCR reads with MiXCR, one entry per CDR3 protein. The table includes approximately 400,000 distinct CDR3 sequences, 15% to 18% detected once. Time point here: newly diagnosed GD, antithyroid drugs for less than 3 months. TCR sequences were obtained from RNA taken from PBMCs. Specimen: peripheral blood mononuclear cells (PBMCs), collected at new diagnosis, from a patient treated with antithyroid drugs. The TCR was taken from a female donor with Graves disease. The chain uses TRBV5-1 and TRBJ2-1; tentative D call: TRBD2 (5 bases). The CDR3 is CASSSDPGKRQAYNEQFF. CDR3 in DNA: TGCGCCAGCAGCTCGGATCCGGGGAAAAGGCAGGCCTACAATGAGCAGTTCTTC.